Each of the 26 T cell receptor beta chains below was sequenced from the same sample in a study of T cells in Graves' hyperthyroidism and ophthalmopathy. Amplified regions were TCR beta CDR3 sequences from RNA transcripts. Initially, a first-round RT-PCR of the TCR CDR3 employed the HTBI primer set. TCRdb re-called the multiplex PCR reads with MiXCR, one entry per CDR3 protein. This table has roughly 570,000 distinct CDR3 sequences, around 42% appearing once. Sequencing used peripheral blood or thyroid tissue (not recorded which). Source of these receptors: a woman aged 18 to 35 with Graves' hyperthyroidism.

This clonotype appeared a single time. The chain carries TRBV2 and TRBJ1-1; D is possibly TRBD1 (5 bases). Trimming left V 6 bases short and J 7 bases short, with 15 bases between. CDR3 length equals 13 residues. Germline CDR1 SNHLY, CDR2 FYNNEI. The CDR3 spells CASRDDRTNEAFF. Written as DNA, the CDR3 is TGTGCCAGCAGGGATGACAGAACTAATGAAGCTTTCTTT.

The chain has TRBV10-3 and TRBJ2-7; 12 bases are a match to TRBD2. The germline V gene has CDR1 ENHRY and CDR2 SYGVKD. The ends lost 7 bases at V and 7 bases at J; junction bases unmatched: 11. The CDR3 has 15 residues. CDR3 loop: CAINLAGGPSGEQYF. The CDR3 coding sequence is TGTGCCATCAACCTAGCGGGAGGGCCCTCCGGGGAGCAGTACTTC.

This clonotype was picked up many times. V is TRBV7-9 and J is TRBJ1-5, with 7 nucleotides matching TRBD1. Germline V CDR1 and CDR2: SEHNR, FQNEAQ (reference sequence). The CDR3 runs 16 residues. V shed 3 bases and J 9 bases; nucleotides not matched to a gene: 14. CDR3 nucleotide sequence: TGTGCCAGCAGCTTGGGTGGCAGCAGACGGGACAGGCCCCAGCATTTT. This gives the protein CASSLGGSRRDRPQHF.

This clonotype was seen ten or more times. The chain uses TRBV15 and TRBJ1-1; D is possibly TRBD1 (5 bases). Between the trimmed V and J ends, which lost 5 bases and 0 bases, there was a span of 7 bases. This CDR3 region has 13 residues. Germline CDR1 LNHNV, CDR2 YYDKDF (reference sequence). DNA for the CDR3: TGTGCCACCAGCGGGACGGTGAACACTGAAGCTTTCTTT. Translation: CATSGTVNTEAFF.

This clonotype was counted ten times or more. V is TRBV15 and J is TRBJ2-7; D ambiguous. The CDR3 is 14 amino acids. The germline V and J ends were trimmed by 1 base and 2 bases, with 9 bases remaining between them. The germline V gene has CDR1 LNHNV and CDR2 YYDKDF (reference sequence). In DNA, the CDR3 is TGTGCCACCAGCAGAGCCGGGCTACCCTACGAGCAGTACTTC. Protein product: CATSRAGLPYEQYF. Looking up the rest from reference TRBV15 and TRBJ2-7 gives the full variable domain: DAMVIQNPRYQVTQFGKPVTLSCSQTLNHNVMYWYQQKSSQAPKLLFHYYDKDFNNEADTPDNFQSRRPNTSFCFLDIRSPGLGDTAMYLCATSRAGLPYEQYFGPGTRLTVT.

This clonotype was seen repeatedly, ten times or more. This chain uses TRBV12-3 or TRBV12-4 with TRBJ2-7; D gene unclear. CDR3 size: 14 residues. V dropped 0 bases and J dropped 6 bases, with 12 bases sitting between them. CDR3 nucleotide sequence: TGTGCCAGCAGTTTAGCGCACAGCTTGGGCGAGCAGTACTTC. Its translation: CASSLAHSLGEQYF.

The table lists this clonotype with many counts. V usage is TRBV5-1 and J usage is TRBJ2-7; the match to TRBD2 covers 10 bases. The CDR3 contains 15 residues. The V gene's germline CDR1 is SGHRS and CDR2 YFSETQ. The trim removed 0 bases at V and 3 bases at J, leaving 3 bases unmatched. The CDR3 spells CASSLGQREGYEQYF. Written as DNA, the CDR3 is TGCGCCAGCAGCTTGGGCCAGCGGGAGGGCTACGAGCAGTACTTC.

V usage is TRBV29-1 and J usage is TRBJ2-7; possible D gene TRBD1, 6 bases. Between the trimmed V and J ends, which lost 8 bases and 0 bases, there was a span of 14 bases. Germline CDR1 is SQVTM and CDR2 is ANQGSEA. CDR3 size: 13 residues. CDR3 amino acids: CSQDRTYSYEQYF. The CDR3 DNA sequence: TGCAGCCAAGACAGGACCTACTCCTACGAGCAGTACTTC.

The CDR3 spells CASSELGSYYEQYF. The DNA of the CDR3 is TGTGCCAGCAGTGAATTGGGATCCTACTACGAGCAGTACTTC. The V gene is TRBV25-1, the J gene TRBJ2-7; D ambiguous. The CDR3 loop spans 14 amino acids. Trimming shortened V by 1 base and J by 3 bases, and 10 bases separated the two germline ends. Germline values: CDR1 MGHDK, CDR2 SYGVNS.

In its sample, this clonotype was seen many times. This sequence joins TRBV7-2 and TRBJ2-7; 7 bases agree with TRBD1. This CDR3 is 15 amino acids long. V shed 5 bases, J shed 6 bases, and the junction held 13 bases outside the gene matches. CDR1 SGHTA and CDR2 FQGNSA come from the germline V gene. CDR3 loop: CASSLTRTGFAEQYF. The CDR3 bases are TGTGCCAGCAGCCTCACCCGGACAGGCTTCGCCGAGCAGTACTTC.

Concerning this clonotype itself: One base away lies a much larger clone, so this may be a sequencing read error. This is likely a read error, given that the CDR3 carries no conserved phenylalanine or tryptophan at its end. CDR3 nucleotides: TGTGCCAGCAGCTTAGCCCGGCTAGCGGGAGGGCCGAACACCGGGGAGCTGTTTTAT. Translation gives CASSLARLAGGPNTGELFY. The genes are TRBV7-8 and TRBJ2-2, with 12 bases fitting TRBD2. The germline CDR1 and CDR2 sequences are SGHVS and FQNEAQ. Germline trimming cut 0 bases from V and 0 bases from J; bases unmatched to any gene: 5. The CDR3 totals 19 residues.

This clonotype occurred once. One base away lies a much larger clone, so this may be a sequencing read error. V usage is TRBV12-3 or TRBV12-4 and J usage is TRBJ2-2, with 9 positions matching TRBD1. The CDR3 runs 15 residues. The CDR3 region is CASSRRQGETGGLFF. The CDR3 DNA reads as TGTGCCAGCAGCCGCCGACAGGGGGAGACCGGGGGGCTGTTTTTT.

This chain joins TRBV10-3 and TRBJ2-1; 9 bases are a match to TRBD2. CDR3 length equals 17 residues. Germline-derived CDR1 and CDR2 are ENHRY and SYGVKD. V lost 0 bases, J lost 5 bases, and 8 bases stayed unmatched. The CDR3 bases are TGTGCCATCAGTGAGTCGTTTGGGGTAGCGGGAGACAATGAGCAGTTCTTC. This encodes CAISESFGVAGDNEQFF.

At least ten counts were recorded for this clonotype. V is TRBV29-1 and J is TRBJ2-7; D is possibly TRBD2 (5 bases). The germline CDR1 and CDR2 sequences are SQVTM and ANQGSEA. This CDR3 region has 11 residues. Trimming removed 3 bases from V and 4 bases from J, with 7 bases in between. The CDR3 region has the DNA TGCAGCGTTGATTCGGGGTACGAGCAGTACTTC. This sequence encodes CSVDSGYEQYF.

This sequence joins TRBV18 and TRBJ2-7; no reliable D call. The ends were cut back, 6 bases at V and 3 bases at J, with 18 bases in the middle. The CDR3 is made up of 15 amino acids. In germline, CDR1 is KGHSH, CDR2 LQKENI. CDR3 sequence (DNA): TGTGCCAGCTCCCTCACGGACCTAAGTTACTACGAGCAGTACTTC. Translating gives CASSLTDLSYYEQYF.

This clonotype was recorded once. The rearrangement links TRBV15 to TRBJ1-2, with D uncertain. The CDR3 covers 13 residues. V was cut by 3 bases and J by 4 bases, with 9 bases left in between. CDR1 and CDR2 (germline): LNHNV, YYDKDF (reference sequence). For the CDR3, the DNA is TGTGCCACCAGCAGTTTATCAGTCTATGGCTACACCTTC. It yields the protein CATSSLSVYGYTF.

The chain uses TRBV29-1 and TRBJ2-5; the match to TRBD1 covers 8 bases. Trimming cost V 8 bases and J 4 bases; bases outside gene matches: 9. This CDR3 spans 13 amino acids. CDR1 and CDR2 from the germline V gene are SQVTM and ANQGSEA. CDR3 coding DNA: TGCAGCATCCTGACAGGGGAGCGAGAGACCCAGTACTTC. This sequence encodes CSILTGERETQYF.

This clonotype showed up many times. The rearrangement links TRBV20-1 to TRBJ2-5; a weak D match, TRBD1 (5 bases). This CDR3 is built from 16 residues. V lost 2 bases to trimming and J lost 2 bases, with 18 bases between them. Germline values: CDR1 DFQATT, CDR2 SNEGSKA (reference sequence). CDR3 DNA: TGCAGTGCTAGACCAGGGTGGGGCCGACGGCAAGAGACCCAGTACTTC. Translating it yields CSARPGWGRRQETQYF.

The chain employs TRBV7-9 and TRBJ2-5, with D perhaps given as TRBD1 or TRBD2 (6 bases each). This CDR3 comprises 16 residues. The V end lost 5 bases, the J end lost 0 bases, and 16 bases lay between the germline ends. Germline lookup yields CDR1 SEHNR and CDR2 FQNEAQ (reference sequence). CDR3 protein: CASSRGGRGHQETQYF. CDR3 nucleotide sequence: TGTGCCAGCAGCCGAGGGGGGCGGGGTCACCAAGAGACCCAGTACTTC.

This chain connects TRBV10-1 to TRBJ2-3, with unresolved D. CDR1 is WNHNN and CDR2 is SYGVQD in the germline V gene (reference sequence). V shed 2 bases and J shed 4 bases, with 16 bases lying between them. The CDR3 spans 16 residues. Here the CDR3 reads CASSESFGHSADTQYF. As DNA, the CDR3 is TGCGCCAGCAGTGAGAGCTTCGGGCACAGCGCAGATACGCAGTATTTT.

This clonotype was counted at least ten times. The chain uses TRBV5-1 and TRBJ1-1, with D perhaps matching TRBD1 (6 bases). Looked up from germline, CDR1 is SGHRS and CDR2 is YFSETQ. V dropped 1 base and J dropped 3 bases, with 13 bases sitting between them. The CDR3 covers 15 residues. CDR3: CASSLLGGSYTEAFF. The CDR3 nucleotides are TGCGCCAGCAGCTTGTTGGGGGGCTCCTACACTGAAGCTTTCTTT.

Worth noting for this clonotype: This is likely a read error, given that the CDR3 carries no conserved phenylalanine or tryptophan at its end. The chain is built from TRBV4-2 and TRBJ1-2, with D unclear. Germline CDR1 reads LGHNA; CDR2 reads YNFKEQ. The V and J ends lost 0 bases and 4 bases respectively, with 3 bases between them. This CDR3 comprises 12 residues. CDR3 in DNA: TGTGCCAGCAGCCAAGACAGCTATGGCTACACCCTC. Amino acids: CASSQDSYGYTL.

The gene calls are TRBV20-1 and TRBJ2-7, with D possibly being TRBD2 (5 bases). The CDR3 has 12 residues. V gave up 6 bases and J gave up 7 bases, with 16 bases separating them. Germline loops: CDR1 DFQATT, CDR2 SNEGSKA (reference sequence). The CDR3 coding sequence is TGCAGTGCCACCGGGAATAGCGTAGAGCAGTACTTC. Its protein is CSATGNSVEQYF.

This rearrangement joins TRBV20-1 to TRBJ2-7, with 7 nucleotides matching TRBD1. Matching the DNA end better, TRBJ2-1 makes the J call doubtful. CDR1 is DFQATT, CDR2 SNEGSKA, per germline (reference sequence). CDR3 length: 15 residues. The CDR3 bases are TGCAGTGCTAGGGCGACAGGGTCACCGTACAATGAGCAGTTCTTC. Amino acids: CSARATGSPYNEQFF.

V is TRBV12-3 or TRBV12-4 and J is TRBJ2-3; the D gene could be TRBD1 or TRBD2 (6 bases each). This CDR3 has 16 amino acids. Trimming left V 7 bases short and J 0 bases short, with 17 bases between. The CDR3 is CASIQAGDSSTDTQYF. CDR3 coding DNA: TGTGCCAGCATTCAAGCAGGGGACTCTAGCACAGATACGCAGTATTTT.

This clonotype turned up a few times. This sequence joins TRBV15 and TRBJ2-3; 7 bases fit TRBD2. CDR3 length: 17 amino acids. Germline V gene lookup returns CDR1 LNHNV and CDR2 YYDKDF (reference sequence). V dropped 4 bases and J dropped 7; count of bases not matched to a gene: 17. CDR3 in DNA: TGTGCCACCAGCATAGGCGGGAGCCCCTCGATCAGACATACGCAGTATTTT. Translation: CATSIGGSPSIRHTQYF.